The clone carrying this T cell receptor beta chain was seen a few times. What it binds is not known. This specimen comes from a study of tumor-infiltrating lymphocytes in primary liver carcinoma. As for the study in general: Surgeons resected the patients' primary liver carcinomas.

Findings of the study overall: Tumor-adjacent and tumor-blood pairs displayed less overlap than did pairs of tumor regions.

The researchers produced TCR beta cDNA from approximately 0.45 ug total RNA with a constant-region primer. Construction of TCR beta libraries relied on three successive nested multiplex PCR rounds employing slightly modified ARM-PCR. Rounds one and two of PCR, each of roughly 10 cycles, were primed with TRBV1-TRBV30 forward primers and a C-beta reverse primer. TCRdb fed the multiplex PCR reads into MiXCR, producing one record per CDR3 protein. This sample carries fewer than 400,000 distinct CDR3 sequences, about 60% of them seen once, and the ten largest clones take roughly 10%. Blood RNA came from unsorted whole blood; germline DNA was also extracted. Preoperatively, peripheral blood was drawn, four milliliters in total. Germline V CDR1 and CDR2: KGHDR, SFDVKD. The CDR3 sequence is 11 residues long. The germline V and J ends were trimmed by 4 bases and 10 bases, with 7 bases remaining between them.

V and J are TRBV24-1 and TRBJ2-1; D not certain. The sequence came from a man aged 40-49 years with primary liver carcinoma and hepatitis B virus infection. The sample comprised peripheral blood. The CDR3 DNA reads TGTGCCACCAGTGAGGTGGGCGAGCAGTTCTTC. It translates to CATSEVGEQFF.